Below, 17 T cell receptor beta chains from the same sample are listed, as sequenced in a study of cytomegalovirus exposure and HLA in healthy donors. 60 Vbeta and 13 Jbeta primers were used in PCR. TCRdb's table, derived via immunoSEQ multiplex PCR, lists solely in-frame clones and lacks some. Of under 300,000 clones in the sample, under 80% are singletons; the top ten hold about 2.1%. Sequencing was performed on PBMCs. The origin of the receptors is a female donor in good health and CMV-seronegative.

The chain recombines TRBV5-1 with TRBJ1-2; possible D gene TRBD1, 5 bases. CDR3 size: 14 residues. The V end lost 5 bases, the J end lost 4 bases, and 15 bases lay between the germline ends. Per germline, CDR1 SGHRS and CDR2 YFSETQ. The CDR3 sequence is CASRMNPGGYGYTF. In nucleotides, the CDR3 is TGCGCCAGCAGAATGAACCCGGGGGGCTATGGCTACACCTTC. The full variable domain, rest sourced from reference TRBV5-1 and TRBJ1-2, is KAGVTQTPRYLIKTRGQQVTLSCSPISGHRSVSWYQQTPGQGLQFLFEYFSETQRNKGNFPGRFSGRQFSNSRSEMNVSTLELGDSALYLCASRMNPGGYGYTFGSGTRLTVV.

The rearrangement joins TRBV25-1 to TRBJ1-2; 7 bases are shared with TRBD1. Trimming took 5 bases from V and 4 from J; bases not matched to a gene: 13. CDR1 MGHDK and CDR2 SYGVNS come from the germline V gene. This CDR3 spans 16 amino acids. As DNA, the CDR3 is TGTGCCAGCAGTTCCGATACGCACAGGGGACGCTATGGCTACACCTTC. It yields the protein CASSSDTHRGRYGYTF.

This rearrangement joins TRBV7-6 to TRBJ2-2; 9 bases are shared with TRBD1. CDR1 is SGHVS and CDR2 is FNYEAQ in the germline V gene. J was trimmed by 13 bases and V by 10 bases; bases with no gene match: 10. The CDR3 is 12 amino acids. CDR3 region: CAISTTGQGLFF. For the CDR3, the DNA is TGTGCCATCTCTACAACGGGACAGGGGCTGTTTTTT.

The chain carries TRBV18 and TRBJ2-7; TRBD2 matches at 13 bases. The junction had 4 bases not matched to a gene; V was cut back by 4 bases and J by 4 bases. The germline V gene has CDR1 KGHSH and CDR2 LQKENI. The CDR3 is 15 residues long. The CDR3 is CASSLGLAGVYEQYF. As DNA, the CDR3 is TGTGCCAGCTCACTCGGACTAGCGGGAGTATACGAGCAGTACTTC.

This clone turned up a few times. V and J are TRBV14 and TRBJ1-2, with unresolved D. Trimming removed 3 bases at V and 4 bases at J, with 12 bases between. Germline CDR1 SGHDN, CDR2 FVKESK. The CDR3 is 14 amino acids. The CDR3 here is CASSQEGWGYGYTF. For the CDR3, the DNA is TGTGCCAGCAGCCAGGAGGGATGGGGCTATGGCTACACCTTC.

This rearrangement joins TRBV2 to TRBJ2-2; 8 positions match TRBD2. The CDR3 is 15 residues long. Germline loops: CDR1 SNHLY, CDR2 FYNNEI. Germline trimming cut 4 bases from V and 7 bases from J; bases unmatched to any gene: 8. The CDR3 DNA follows: TGTGCCAGCAGTGCCAGCGGGAGTTCGGGCGGGGAGCTGTTTTTT. Translated: CASSASGSSGGELFF.

This clone was counted once. The V call is TRBV2, the J call TRBJ1-2, with 7 bases identical to TRBD1. Germline values: CDR1 SNHLY, CDR2 FYNNEI. This CDR3 has 15 residues. Trimming cost V 4 bases and J 8 bases; bases outside gene matches: 13. The CDR3 loop is CASSAPTTGALGYTF. As DNA, the CDR3 is TGTGCCAGCAGTGCGCCTACTACAGGGGCGCTCGGCTACACCTTC.

This clone turned up a few times. The rearrangement links TRBV11-2 to TRBJ2-7, with a tentative D call TRBD1 (5 bases). The germline gives CDR1 SGHAT, CDR2 FQNNGV. Trimming removed 5 bases from V and 3 bases from J, with 8 bases in between. The CDR3 is 12 residues long. The CDR3 DNA follows: TGTGCCAGCAGCGGACACGTCTACGAGCAGTACTTC. Its translation is CASSGHVYEQYF.

This chain joins TRBV7-2 and TRBJ1-2; the D gene is possibly TRBD1 (5 bases). Trimming removed 4 bases from V and 3 bases from J, with 15 bases in between. This CDR3 has 15 residues. Germline CDR1 reads SGHTA; CDR2 reads FQGNSA. This CDR3 reads CASSSWEGQDYGYTF. The CDR3 region has the DNA TGTGCCAGCAGCTCCTGGGAGGGGCAGGACTATGGCTACACCTTC.

This sequence joins TRBV7-9 and TRBJ2-1; 7 bases agree with TRBD2. Trimming cost V 3 bases and J 6 bases; bases outside gene matches: 5. Germline loops: CDR1 SEHNR, CDR2 FQNEAQ (reference sequence). The length of the CDR3 is 14 residues. CDR3: CASSFSGAVNEQFF. The CDR3 nucleotides are TGTGCCAGCAGCTTCAGCGGGGCGGTCAATGAGCAGTTCTTC.

This sequence joins TRBV20-1 and TRBJ1-2; D not resolved. This CDR3 has 11 amino acids. CDR1 is DFQATT, CDR2 SNEGSKA, per germline (reference sequence). Trimming pared 8 bases from V and 2 bases from J, leaving 9 bases between. The CDR3 DNA reads as TGCAGTTCCCTCCAGAACTATGGCTACACCTTC. Its translation: CSSLQNYGYTF.

The chain recombines TRBV10-1 with TRBJ1-1; 7 nucleotides agree with TRBD1. The CDR3 consists of 11 residues. Germline V CDR1 and CDR2: WNHNN, SYGVQD (reference sequence). V gave up 4 bases and J gave up 11 bases; unmatched junction bases: 4. The CDR3 here is CASSGTGGAFF. Written as DNA, the CDR3 is TGCGCCAGCAGTGGGACAGGAGGGGCTTTCTTT.

V and J are TRBV21-1 and TRBJ2-4; the D segment call TRBD1 is taken from the table without a DNA check. TRBV21-1 is deemed a pseudogene. This CDR3 has 20 residues. CDR3 DNA sequence: TGTGCCCCCAGGGGTTCCAAGAGGATTCACCTTTACCAAGACAAAAACATTCAGTACTTC. It codes for CAPRGSKRIHLYQDKNIQYF.

The sample holds a few counts of this clone. The J gene is TRBJ1-1, the V gene TRBV5-1; D is ambiguous. Germline-derived CDR1 and CDR2 are SGHRS and YFSETQ. Trimming left V 0 bases short and J 4 bases short, with 7 bases between. The CDR3 totals 13 residues. This CDR3 reads CASSLGGATEAFF. CDR3 in DNA: TGCGCCAGCAGCTTGGGGGGAGCCACTGAAGCTTTCTTT.

The gene calls are TRBV5-1 and TRBJ2-2; tentative D call: TRBD2 (5 bases). The length of the CDR3 is 16 residues. Between the trimmed V and J ends, which lost 6 bases and 5 bases, there was a span of 20 bases. The V gene's germline CDR1 is SGHRS and CDR2 YFSETQ. CDR3 nucleotides: TGCGCCAGCACCGAGCGGTCAGGTTTTACTACCGGGGAGCTGTTTTTT. It encodes CASTERSGFTTGELFF.

This chain links TRBV14 with TRBJ2-7, with TRBD2 matching over 7 bases. J gave up 1 base and V 1 base, and 10 bases lay outside the gene matches. The CDR3 has 17 residues. Germline lookup yields CDR1 SGHDN and CDR2 FVKESK. Here the CDR3 DNA reads TGTGCCAGCAGCCAAGGGCTGACTGGCGGGAGTTCCTACGAGCAGTACTTC. Its translation is CASSQGLTGGSSYEQYF. Looking up the rest from reference TRBV14 and TRBJ2-7 gives the full variable domain: EAGVTQFPSHSVIEKGQTVTLRCDPISGHDNLYWYRRVMGKEIKFLLHFVKESKQDESGMPNNRFLAERTGGTYSTLKVQPAELEDSGVYFCASSQGLTGGSSYEQYFGPGTRLTVT.

The genes are TRBV7-2 and TRBJ2-3, with TRBD2 as a possible D gene (6 bases). The V and J ends lost 2 bases and 1 base respectively, with 10 bases between them. This CDR3 has 15 residues. Germline V gene lookup returns CDR1 SGHTA and CDR2 FQGNSA. CDR3 DNA: TGTGCCAGCAGCTTAAGGTCTAGCGGCACAGATACGCAGTATTTT. This encodes CASSLRSSGTDTQYF.